The 7 T cell receptor beta chains presented below share a single source sample, sequenced in a study of CD8+CD57+ T cells in acquired aplastic anemia. Investigators profiled TCR beta VDJ and CDR3 from genomic DNA template. TCRdb re-called the reads through MiXCR, storing one row per CDR3 protein. The table shows approximately 170,000 distinct CDR3 sequences, with roughly 50% occurring only once. All patients picked for sequencing had shown, by flow cytometry, an expansion of CD8+CD57+ cells. The source material was sorted CD4+, CD8+, or CD8+CD57+ T cells (not recorded which) from PBMCs. The source is a human donor with aplastic anemia.

This clonotype was detected only once. One base away lies a much larger clone, so this may be a sequencing read error. This chain links TRBV20-1 with TRBJ2-1; the D gene is possibly TRBD2 (5 bases). This CDR3 has 16 residues. Trimming left V 0 bases short and J 0 bases short, with 12 bases between. Germline loops: CDR1 DFQATT, CDR2 SNEGSKA (reference sequence). CDR3 DNA sequence: TGCAGTGCTAGAGACCCTAGCAGGAGCTCCTACAATGAGCAGTTCTTC. Amino acid sequence: CSARDPSRSSYNEQFF.

A remark on this clonotype: A single base separates this from a much larger clone, so it may be a read error. This chain joins TRBV12-3 or TRBV12-4 and TRBJ1-2; D uncertain. This CDR3 has 13 residues. Trimming stripped 8 bases from V and 4 bases from J, with 14 bases between. CDR3 DNA sequence: TGTGCCAGCCTTCGGAGCGGCCCCTATGGCTACACCTTC. Amino acid sequence: CASLRSGPYGYTF.

This clonotype turned up a few times. The V and J genes are TRBV7-7 and TRBJ2-7, with D perhaps assigned TRBD1 or TRBD2 (5 bases each). Trimming removed 5 bases from V and 2 bases from J, with 16 bases in between. CDR3 size: 15 residues. CDR1 is SSHAT, CDR2 FNYEAQ, per germline (reference sequence). CDR3 sequence: CASSQRDGPTYEQYF. The CDR3, as DNA: TGTGCCAGCAGCCAGAGGGACGGCCCTACCTACGAGCAGTACTTC.

This clonotype was found many times. V usage is TRBV11-2 and J usage is TRBJ2-2, with TRBD2 matching over 10 bases. Germline CDR1 is SGHAT and CDR2 is FQNNGV. V was clipped by 5 bases and J by 4 bases; unmatched bases: 16. CDR3 length: 19 residues. CDR3 sequence: CASSPLSLAGVQGTGELFF. CDR3 coding DNA: TGTGCCAGCAGCCCTCTGTCGCTAGCGGGAGTCCAGGGCACCGGGGAGCTGTTTTTT.

As concerns this clonotype: It may be a read error: a sequence one base away is much more abundant. This sequence joins TRBV7-3 and TRBJ2-1; D unclear. This CDR3 contains 13 residues. Germline values: CDR1 SGHTA, CDR2 FQGTGA. CDR3 nucleotide sequence: TGTGCCAGCGCACGAAACTCCTGCAATGAGCAGTTCTTC. This encodes CASARNSCNEQFF.

In this sample, this clonotype turned up many times. The chain has TRBV6-1 and TRBJ2-3; 10 bases agree with TRBD1. The V gene's germline CDR1 is MNHNS and CDR2 SASEGT. V was pared by 6 bases and J by 4 bases, with 10 bases of the junction left unmatched. CDR3 length: 16 residues. CDR3 bases: TGTGCCAGCAGCGAGGACAGGGGGATATCAGCAGATACGCAGTATTTT. The encoded protein is CASSEDRGISADTQYF.

This clonotype was counted a few times. The gene calls are TRBV4-3 and TRBJ1-3; 10 positions match TRBD1. Looked up from germline, CDR1 is LGHNA and CDR2 is YSLEER. The J segment lost 2 bases and the V segment lost 0 bases, leaving 1 base of the junction unmatched. There are 16 residues in the CDR3. CDR3 loop: CASSQEGTGAGNTIYF. For the CDR3, the DNA is TGCGCCAGCAGCCAAGAAGGGACAGGGGCTGGAAACACCATATATTTT.